This TCR beta chain is drawn from a study of shared clonotypes between healthy human individuals. On this clone itself: Its matching antigen is unknown.

The study, taken as a whole, reports: Only a few donors were included, so the genetic and exposure-history diversity represented was limited. Estimated clonotype richness was generally higher in naive than memory subsets. Among donors, clonotype sharing was expected to be affected by sequencing depth.

Running of the assay took place at deep level. Clones were sequenced by immunoSEQ multiplex PCR, and TCRdb holds only the in-frame ones, with some missing. The table lists around 2,000,000 clones, 90% to 95% of them singletons. V was trimmed by 6 bases and J by 4 bases, leaving 16 bases between them. Germline CDR1 reads SGDLS; CDR2 reads YYNGEE. There are 14 residues in the CDR3. The sequenced material came from naive CD4+ T cells sorted from blood. Subset reported: CD45RA+ positively selected. The sequence was collected from a man aged 18 to 35 in good health. The chain joins TRBV9 to TRBJ1-2, with D uncertain. The CDR3 here is CASTSDLNAYGYTF. CDR3 DNA: TGTGCCAGCACTTCCGATCTGAATGCCTATGGCTACACCTTC.